These 18 T cell receptor beta chains originate from one sample sequenced in a study of blood T cells in healthy people across ages. Using a J-beta primer mix together with a sample-barcoded 5' primer, a second PCR was run for about 6 to 11 cycles. MiXCR was run by TCRdb on the 5' RACE reads, yielding one entry per CDR3 protein. Found here are approximately 800,000 distinct CDR3 sequences, 35% to 60% of them singletons; the top ten hold over 15%. The source material was blood. All receptors derive from a man older than 75 in good health.

This clonotype came up a few times. This clone may be a read error of a much larger clone one base away. The V gene is TRBV10-3, the J gene TRBJ2-5; no reliable D call. V was pared by 0 bases and J by 3 bases, with 11 bases between. CDR1 is ENHRY and CDR2 is SYGVKD in the germline V gene. The CDR3 loop spans 15 amino acids. The CDR3 here is CAISESRSTKETQYF. The CDR3 DNA reads TGTGCCATCAGTGAGTCGAGGAGCACAAAAGAGACCCAGTACTTC.

CDR3 region: CASSLVPSGANEQFF. Written as DNA, the CDR3 is TGTGCCAGCAGCTTAGTGCCTAGCGGGGCCAATGAGCAGTTCTTC. The V gene is TRBV7-8, the J gene TRBJ2-1, with TRBD2 identical over 9 bases. This CDR3 spans 15 amino acids. Germline loops: CDR1 SGHVS, CDR2 FQNEAQ. The junction had 4 bases not matched to a gene; V was cut back by 1 base and J by 6 bases.

This clonotype appeared many times. The V and J genes are TRBV7-3 and TRBJ2-5, with TRBD2 as a possible D gene (6 bases). The closer fit of TRBJ2-7 to the DNA end suggests the J call may be wrong. Germline values: CDR1 SGHTA, CDR2 FQGTGA. CDR3 length equals 14 residues. CDR3: CASSLGPSAYEQYF. The CDR3 region has the DNA TGTGCCAGCAGCTTAGGTCCTAGCGCCTACGAGCAGTACTTC.

The rearrangement links TRBV5-1 to TRBJ2-1; D is uncertain. The CDR3 spans 14 residues. Trimming pared 0 bases from V and 9 bases from J, leaving 13 bases between. Germline-derived CDR1 and CDR2 are SGHRS and YFSETQ. This CDR3 is CASSLDSRSFEQFF. CDR3 bases: TGCGCCAGCAGCTTGGATAGCAGGAGTTTTGAGCAGTTCTTC. The full variable domain, in which reference TRBV5-1 and TRBJ2-1 provide the parts outside the CDR3, is KAGVTQTPRYLIKTRGQQVTLSCSPISGHRSVSWYQQTPGQGLQFLFEYFSETQRNKGNFPGRFSGRQFSNSRSEMNVSTLELGDSALYLCASSLDSRSFEQFFGPGTRLTVL.

The V gene is TRBV5-1, the J gene TRBJ2-3; 8 bases match TRBD2. Germline V gene sequence: CDR1 SGHRS, CDR2 YFSETQ. Trimming at V came to 0 bases and at J to 0 bases, leaving 6 bases not matched to a gene. The CDR3 spans 17 residues. The CDR3 DNA is TGCGCCAGCAGCTTGGTGGTCGGGAGGGGAAGCACAGATACGCAGTATTTT. Its protein product is CASSLVVGRGSTDTQYF.

The rearrangement joins TRBV20-1 to TRBJ2-1, with 7 bases that match TRBD2. Trimming removed 8 bases from V and 5 bases from J; junction bases left unmatched: 15. CDR1 and CDR2 (germline): DFQATT, SNEGSKA (reference sequence). The CDR3 sequence is 15 residues long. CDR3 residues: CSTTFLAVSHNEQFF. DNA of the CDR3: TGCAGTACTACCTTTCTAGCGGTGTCCCACAATGAGCAGTTCTTC.

V is TRBV11-2 and J is TRBJ2-5, with D tentatively TRBD2 (6 bases). The CDR3 contains 17 residues. CDR1 is SGHAT, CDR2 FQNNGV, per germline. V was pared by 5 bases and J by 3 bases, with 22 bases between. Here the CDR3 reads CASSTPLPGVKKETQYF. In DNA, the CDR3 is TGTGCCAGCAGCACGCCGCTTCCGGGAGTTAAAAAAGAGACCCAGTACTTC.

In its sample, this clonotype was seen a few times. The CDR3 DNA is TGTGCCATCAGTGAAGGGCGGCTAGCGGGAGTCAATGAGCAGTTCTTC. Its protein is CAISEGRLAGVNEQFF. The genes are TRBV10-3 and TRBJ2-1, with 10 bases lining up with TRBD2. Per germline, CDR1 ENHRY and CDR2 SYGVKD. V was pared by 3 bases and J by 6 bases, with 8 bases of the junction left unmatched. The CDR3 length is 16 residues.

This clonotype showed up many times. As DNA, the CDR3 is TGCGCCAGCAGCCAAGATCGCCGTGGGAACGAGCAGTACTTC. Amino acids: CASSQDRRGNEQYF. V usage is TRBV4-3 and J usage is TRBJ2-7; D remains unclear. CDR3 size: 14 residues. V lost 0 bases to trimming and J lost 5 bases, with 11 bases between them. Looked up from germline, CDR1 is LGHNA and CDR2 is YSLEER.

This clonotype occurred many times. The CDR3 sequence is CASSRDSAYEQYF. The CDR3 DNA follows: TGTGCCAGCAGTCGGGACTCCGCCTACGAGCAGTACTTC. The chain carries TRBV6-6 and TRBJ2-7; tentative D call: TRBD2 (6 bases). Between the trimmed V and J ends, which lost 5 bases and 2 bases, there was a span of 10 bases. The CDR3 consists of 13 residues. Germline V gene data show CDR1 as MNHNY and CDR2 as SVGAGI (reference sequence).

This clonotype was found many times. This chain links TRBV12-3 or TRBV12-4 with TRBJ1-1; D ambiguous. The CDR3 extends over 14 amino acids. Trimming left V 6 bases short and J 0 bases short, with 11 bases between. CDR3 sequence (DNA): TGTGCCAGCAGCCCTTTGAGCATGAACACTGAAGCTTTCTTT. Translation: CASSPLSMNTEAFF.

With regard to this clonotype: A much larger clone sits a single nucleotide away, making a read error possible. V is TRBV29-1 and J is TRBJ2-3; D remains ambiguous. V lost 6 bases, J lost 0 bases, and 7 bases lay in between. This CDR3 is 12 amino acids long. Germline CDR1 and CDR2: SQVTM and ANQGSEA. CDR3 sequence reads: CSVARSTDTQYF. Written as DNA, the CDR3 is TGCAGCGTCGCCCGCAGCACAGATACGCAGTATTTT.

The chain is built from TRBV27 and TRBJ1-3; D is possibly TRBD1 (5 bases). Germline CDR1 is MNHEY and CDR2 is SMNVEV (reference sequence). The ends were cut back, 3 bases at V and 4 bases at J, with 7 bases in the middle. There are 13 residues in the CDR3. The CDR3 DNA sequence: TGTGCCAGCAGTTTGACAGTAGGAAACACCATATATTTT. Amino acids: CASSLTVGNTIYF.

This clonotype was seen a handful of times. The chain links TRBV4-2 to TRBJ2-1, with D perhaps TRBD2 (6 bases). V was clipped by 0 bases and J by 7 bases, with 22 bases between them. CDR1 is LGHNA, CDR2 YNFKEQ, per germline. This CDR3 is 18 amino acids long. The CDR3 loop is CASSQDWDLRGSGNEQFF. The CDR3 DNA follows: TGTGCCAGCAGCCAAGATTGGGATTTGCGGGGTTCGGGTAATGAGCAGTTCTTC.

This clonotype was observed a handful of times. The rearrangement links TRBV11-2 to TRBJ2-5; 8 nucleotides align to TRBD1. The junction had 5 bases not matched to a gene; V was cut back by 4 bases and J by 1 base. The CDR3 contains 15 residues. The V gene's germline CDR1 is SGHAT and CDR2 FQNNGV. CDR3 in amino acids: CASSWGTGLQETQYF. CDR3 nucleotides: TGTGCCAGCAGCTGGGGGACAGGCCTCCAAGAGACCCAGTACTTC.

Remarks on this clonotype: A much more abundant neighbour one base away suggests this may be a read error. V usage is TRBV7-9 and J usage is TRBJ2-5; 9 nucleotides agree with TRBD2. CDR1 is SEHNR and CDR2 is FQNEAQ in the germline V gene (reference sequence). The CDR3 sequence is 15 residues long. After removal of 4 bases from V and 11 bases from J, the junction contained 14 bases not matched to a gene. This chain's CDR3 is CASSSPSGAYTEQYF. Written as DNA, the CDR3 is TGTGCCAGCAGCTCACCTAGCGGGGCCTACACTGAGCAGTACTTC.

This clonotype was seen many times. The gene calls are TRBV7-6 and TRBJ2-1; tentatively, D is TRBD2 (6 bases). Germline-derived CDR1 and CDR2 are SGHVS and FNYEAQ. CDR3 length: 16 residues. Trimming stripped 5 bases from V and 4 bases from J, with 18 bases between. The CDR3 nucleotides read TGTGCCAGCAGCCCAATAACGGGGGAGCTGTACAATGAGCAGTTCTTC. It translates to CASSPITGELYNEQFF.

Points on this clonotype: Relative to the germline gene, one junction end is altered; a read error may explain this. CDR3 DNA sequence: TGCGCCAGCAGCTCGGGGACAGGCTCCTACGATGAGCAGTTCTTC. Protein sequence: CASSSGTGSYDEQFF. The chain joins TRBV5-1 to TRBJ2-1; the match to TRBD1 covers 8 bases. The CDR3 has 15 amino acids. The germline V gene has CDR1 SGHRS and CDR2 YFSETQ.